This T cell receptor beta chain emerged from a study of blood T cells in healthy people across ages. The authors ran a second PCR of roughly 6 to 12 cycles using a sample-barcoded 5' primer and a J-beta primer mix. TCRdb re-called the 5' RACE reads with MiXCR, one entry per CDR3 protein. Of under 1,100,000 distinct CDR3 sequences in the sample, under 30% were seen once. This CDR3 region has 11 residues. Trimming stripped 7 bases from V and 2 bases from J, with 6 bases between. This clonotype has only a few counts. These data were also filed under a second study, of T cells of mothers and their children. That source notes: Biologically related mothers and children overlapped slightly more than unrelated pairs, a non-significant difference.

Specimen: blood. The receptor was derived from a girl aged 2 to 10 in good health. The rearrangement joins TRBV12-3 or TRBV12-4 to TRBJ2-7; D not certain. The CDR3 coding sequence is TGTGCCAGCAAGGAAACCTACGAGCAGTACTTC. Translation: CASKETYEQYF.